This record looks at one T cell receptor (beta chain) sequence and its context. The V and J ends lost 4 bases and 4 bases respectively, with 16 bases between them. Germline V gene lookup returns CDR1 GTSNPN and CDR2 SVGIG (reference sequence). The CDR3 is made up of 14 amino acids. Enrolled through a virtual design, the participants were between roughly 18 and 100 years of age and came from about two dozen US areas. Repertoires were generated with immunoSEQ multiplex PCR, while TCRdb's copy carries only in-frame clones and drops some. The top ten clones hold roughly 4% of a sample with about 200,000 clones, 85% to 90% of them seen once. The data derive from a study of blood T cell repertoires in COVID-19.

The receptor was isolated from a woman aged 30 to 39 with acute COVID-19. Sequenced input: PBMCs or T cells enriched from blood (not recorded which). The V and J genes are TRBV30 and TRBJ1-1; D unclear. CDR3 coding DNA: TGTGCCTGGATACAGTCCACCCTGGGCACTGAAGCTTTCTTT. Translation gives CAWIQSTLGTEAFF.